A selection of T cell receptor beta chains follows, all from one sample in a study of shared clonotypes between healthy human individuals. Generated by immunoSEQ multiplex PCR, the TCRdb table keeps only in-frame clones and is missing some. Here the sample spans about 1.1 million clones, approximately 78% being singletons. The specimen sequenced was memory CD4+ T cells from PBMCs. Receptor source: a man between 18 and 29 years old in good health. Some clones in this sample may be carry-over from other donors' samples. The CDR3 runs from the conserved cysteine through the conserved F or W. D genes are given only for firm matches. For some rows the clone size is stated as once, few or many, or as a class when expanded; others skip it.

NA,TRBJ2-7,NA,TRBV5-4,CASSLGQHSYEQYF,TGTGCCAGCAGCTTGGGACAGCACTCCTACGAGCAGTACTTC
NA,TRBJ2-7,NA,TRBV6-1,CASMGTSRYEQYF,TGTGCCAGCATGGGGACGTCTCGCTACGAGCAGTACTTC
NA,TRBJ1-2,NA,TRBV5-1,CASSWTPGHDGYTF,TGCGCCAGCAGCTGGACACCGGGACACGATGGCTACACCTTC
TRBD2,TRBJ2-1,few,TRBV4-2,CASSLDGLAGTLGDNEQFF,TGTGCCAGCAGCCTTGACGGACTAGCGGGAACTCTTGGCGACAATGAGCAGTTCTTC
TRBD2,TRBJ2-7,NA,TRBV28,CASSPSLPPSFSLAGGFTYEQYF,TGTGCCAGCAGTCCCTCCCTCCCCCCTTCCTTCTCACTAGCGGGAGGGTTCACGTACGAGCAGTACTTC
NA,TRBJ2-1,few,TRBV5-1,CASSSGVSSYNEQFF,TGCGCCAGCAGCTCCGGGGTAAGCTCCTACAATGAGCAGTTCTTC
TRBD2,TRBJ2-1,NA,TRBV15,CATSRVGLANEQFF,TGTGCCACCAGCAGAGTTGGACTAGCCAATGAGCAGTTCTTC
TRBD1,TRBJ1-2,NA,TRBV19,CASSMGTGNYGYTF,TGTGCCAGTAGTATGGGGACAGGGAACTATGGCTACACCTTC
TRBD1,TRBJ1-4,NA,TRBV15,CATSRDFTGASELFF,TGTGCCACCAGCAGAGATTTTACAGGGGCATCTGAACTGTTTTTT
NA,TRBJ1-1,few,TRBV6-5,CASSYPGLRGLAFF,TGTGCCAGCAGTTACCCGGGGCTAAGGGGCTTAGCTTTCTTT
NA,TRBJ1-1,NA,TRBV6-6,CASSYYGESTEAFF,TGTGCCAGCAGTTACTACGGGGAGAGCACTGAAGCTTTCTTT
TRBD1,TRBJ2-1,once,TRBV30,CAWREKGAGYNEQFF,TGTGCCTGGAGAGAAAAGGGGGCGGGCTACAATGAGCAGTTCTTC
NA,TRBJ1-5,NA,TRBV4-1,CASSSPGNQPQHF,TGCGCCAGCAGCTCCCCTGGGAATCAGCCCCAGCATTTT
TRBD2,TRBJ2-1,few,TRBV4-1,CASSQDRGRANEQFF,TGCGCCAGCAGCCAAGATCGCGGGAGGGCCAATGAGCAGTTCTTC